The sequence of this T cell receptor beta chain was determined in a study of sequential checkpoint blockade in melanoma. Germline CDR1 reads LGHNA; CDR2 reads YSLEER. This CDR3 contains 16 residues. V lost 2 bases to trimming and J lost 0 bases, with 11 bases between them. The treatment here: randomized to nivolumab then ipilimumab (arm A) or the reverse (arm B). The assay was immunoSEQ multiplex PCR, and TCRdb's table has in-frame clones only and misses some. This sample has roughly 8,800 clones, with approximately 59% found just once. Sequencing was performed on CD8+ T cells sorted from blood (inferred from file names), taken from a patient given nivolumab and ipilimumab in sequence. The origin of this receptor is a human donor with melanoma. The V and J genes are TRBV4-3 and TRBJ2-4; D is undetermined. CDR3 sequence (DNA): TGCGCCAGCAGCCAACTGGTCGGTCTAGCCAAAAACATTCAGTACTTC. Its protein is CASSQLVGLAKNIQYF.